A selection of T cell receptor beta chains follows, all from one sample in a study of CXCR3-negative and CXCR3-positive naive CD8 T cells. Following a re-call of the 5' RACE reads, TCRdb has one entry per CDR3 protein and lacks DNA. In all, the sample yields around 160,000 distinct CDR3 sequences. The specimen sequenced was naive CXCR3+ CD8+ T cells from blood. These receptors all stem from a human donor in good health. Some clones in this sample may be carry-over from other donors' samples. The CDR3 runs from the conserved cysteine through the conserved F or W.

>TRBV7-8|TRBJ2-3
CASSLSGTVHRF
>TRBV7-2|TRBJ2-7
CASSFLTDSGVYEQYF
>TRBV25-1|TRBJ2-6
CASTDAEGANVLTF
>TRBV27|TRBJ2-2
CASRNRGSTGELFF
>TRBV4-1|TRBJ2-7
CASSGVSYEQYF
>TRBV6-6|TRBJ2-7
CASTTGAEQYF
>TRBV29-1|TRBJ2-7
CSVALTGVEQYF
>TRBV6-2/TRBV6-3|TRBJ2-7
CASKTSSYEQYF
>TRBV5-1|TRBJ2-1
CASSLSTDDNEQFF
>TRBV19|TRBJ2-7
CASSTHGGLSYEQYF
>TRBV5-1|TRBJ2-1
CASSLVGLAGGWDEQFF
>TRBV9|TRBJ2-7
CAIEGLAGGSYEQYF
>TRBV7-9|TRBJ2-5
CASSLTVQETQYF
>TRBV29-1|TRBJ2-7
CSVVLSGGTHGEQYF
>TRBV10-3|TRBJ2-7
CAISESGPRQTPYEQYF
>TRBV29-1|TRBJ2-3
CSVGRGGDTQYF
>TRBV14|TRBJ2-1
CASSLRQYYEQFF
>TRBV28|TRBJ2-7
CASSALFGGTGTHEQYF
>TRBV7-9|TRBJ2-1
CASTPMRPSNNEQFF
>TRBV29-1|TRBJ2-7
CSVVPSGFGYEQYF
>TRBV12-3/TRBV12-4|TRBJ1-2
CPSSFMEGYGYTF
>TRBV12-3/TRBV12-4|TRBJ2-1
CASSLRTRGSQFF
>TRBV14|TRBJ2-1
CASSPLGVSYNEQFF
>TRBV4-3|TRBJ2-3
CASSRLQGGTDTQYF
>TRBV4-1|TRBJ2-7
CASSQAGPYEQYF
>TRBV4-3|TRBJ1-1
CASSQDLGQGYTEAFF
>TRBV7-2|TRBJ2-1
CASSLGRGGSSYNEQFF
>TRBV12-3/TRBV12-4|TRBJ2-1
CASSPGLVDEQFF
>TRBV5-1|TRBJ1-1
CASSWGTGANTEAFF
>TRBV12-3/TRBV12-4|TRBJ2-1
CAGGSSYNEQFF
>TRBV29-1|TRBJ2-1
CSVGLAGVNEQFF
>TRBV12-3/TRBV12-4|TRBJ2-1
CASSWVTESSYIEQFF
>TRBV2|TRBJ2-1
CASRRGNEQFF
>TRBV20-1|TRBJ2-7
CSARRDRDITYEQYF
>TRBV10-3|TRBJ2-1
CAISDPQSSYNEQFF
>TRBV29-1|TRBJ1-1
CGVEDPGFLNTEAFF
>TRBV5-5|TRBJ2-1
CASTLRPGVMGNEQFF
>TRBV4-1|TRBJ2-5
CASSQERDQQGIQETQYF
>TRBV6-5|TRBJ1-2
CASSYSSPWAANYGYTF
>TRBV11-2|TRBJ2-2
CASSLFYTGELFF
>TRBV11-3|TRBJ2-3
CASSFDREGTDTQYF
>TRBV7-9|TRBJ2-1
CASSFTREVRGDNEQFF
>TRBV25-1|TRBJ2-1
CASSQFGGFHEQFF
>TRBV5-1|TRBJ2-3
CASSSRLAGGTDTQYF
>TRBV12-5|TRBJ1-1
CASGLAITGGSTEAFF
>TRBV20-1|TRBJ2-7
CSAQDTSYEQYF
>TRBV10-3|TRBJ2-7
CAIRGQGAAGYEQYF
>TRBV28|TRBJ2-3
CASSLGAGATDTQYF
>TRBV15|TRBJ2-3
CATSKGQGTSDTQYF
>TRBV29-1|TRBJ2-1
CSVYWESTYNEQFF
>TRBV7-3|TRBJ2-3
CASSLAGAADTQYF
>TRBV2|TRBJ2-5
CASSEGPYQETQYF
>TRBV27|TRBJ2-1
CASSPVGLYNEQFF